The clone carrying this T cell receptor beta chain was recorded at least ten times. This entry belongs to a study of Graves' ophthalmopathy and Graves' hyperthyroidism. Amplification targeted the TCR beta CDR3 regions, with RNA transcripts as the source material. HTBI-primed first-round RT-PCR preceded second-round multiplex PCR. TCRdb passed the multiplex PCR reads through MiXCR, listing each CDR3 protein once. The data show about 550,000 distinct CDR3 sequences, approximately 35% seen once. The sequence was collected from an adult man with Graves' hyperthyroidism. Sequenced sample: peripheral blood or thyroid tissue (not recorded which).

The CDR3 DNA reads as TGTGCCACCAGCAGTCCCGGGGGTCGCTACGAGCAGTACTTC. This encodes CATSSPGGRYEQYF. The chain joins TRBV15 to TRBJ2-7; D might be TRBD2 (6 bases). There are 14 residues in the CDR3. The V gene's germline CDR1 is LNHNV and CDR2 YYDKDF (reference sequence). The V end lost 3 bases, the J end lost 3 bases, and 12 bases lay between the germline ends.